This T cell receptor beta chain is drawn from a study of CD8 T cells in Susac syndrome. It was with random hexamers that roughly 0.45 to 1 ug RNA was reverse transcribed. Amplification of TCR beta CDR3 used immunoSEQ multiplex PCR across 54 Vbeta and 13 Jbeta. TCRdb re-called the immunoSEQ multiplex PCR reads through MiXCR, storing one row per CDR3 protein. This table holds 200,000 to 250,000 distinct CDR3 sequences, roughly 94% found once. Trimming removed 5 bases from V and 4 bases from J, with 9 bases in between. Germline values: CDR1 MNHEY, CDR2 SVGEGT. The length of the CDR3 is 12 residues. Sequencing of TCR beta, carried out with a high-throughput approach, was applied to CD8+ and CD4+ T cells from the blood. Both CD4+ and CD8+ T cells were negatively isolated, and TEMRA cells underwent FACS enrichment.

The sequence was obtained from a human donor with multiple sclerosis. The sequencing sample was made of CD4+ T cells from PBMCs. The chain joins TRBV6-2 or TRBV6-3 to TRBJ2-7; possible D gene TRBD2, 6 bases. This CDR3 is CASSRLGYEQYV. Written as DNA, the CDR3 is TGTGCCAGCAGTAGACTAGGGTACGAGCAGTACGTC.